This TCR beta chain stems from a study of radiotherapy plus CTLA-4 blockade in lung cancer. Libraries were prepared by immunoSEQ multiplex PCR; TCRdb keeps only in-frame clonotypes and omits some of them. The table has about 49,000 clones, 70% to 80% seen once. In germline, CDR1 is SGHVS, CDR2 FQNEAQ. This CDR3 has 15 amino acids. The V and J ends lost 0 bases and 3 bases respectively, with 8 bases between them. The sequence came from a human donor with non-small cell lung cancer who had stable disease on radiotherapy plus ipilimumab. The chain joins TRBV7-8 to TRBJ2-2, with D perhaps being TRBD1 or TRBD2 (5 bases each). The sequencing used peripheral blood, collected from a patient treated with radiotherapy plus ipilimumab. The CDR3 sequence is CASSLAWGHTGELFF. Written as DNA, the CDR3 is TGTGCCAGCAGCTTAGCTTGGGGACACACCGGGGAGCTGTTTTTT.